This is a list of T cell receptor beta chains from one sample in a study of healthy donors' naive CD4 and CD8 T cells. TCRdb processed the reads anew with MiXCR; each CDR3 protein has one entry. The sample carries about 200,000 distinct CDR3 sequences, over 60% recorded once. Sequencing was carried out using naive CD4+ and CD8+ T cells sorted from blood, pooled from several donors. The receptor source for this set is a pool of human donors in good health; the sample pools cells from several healthy donors. Each CDR3 is given with its conserved first and last residue. A D gene is named only where the DNA matches it firmly. Clone size appears in some rows only: once, few, many, or a class for an expanded clone.

TRBJ2-3 few TRBV28 TRBD1 CASSSGQGSTDTQYF TGTGCCAGCAGTTCCGGACAGGGGAGCACAGATACGCAGTATTTT
TRBJ2-1 - TRBV6-5 - CASSYSNQVNEQFF TGTGCCAGCAGTTACTCGAATCAGGTCAATGAGCAGTTCTTC
TRBJ1-1 - TRBV29-1 - CSVRTSGNLAEAFF TGCAGCGTTAGGACCAGCGGAAATCTCGCTGAAGCTTTCTTT
TRBJ1-1 - TRBV29-1 - CSAWGSENTEAFF TGCAGCGCCTGGGGGTCGGAGAACACTGAAGCTTTCTTT
TRBJ2-1 - TRBV27 TRBD2 CASSPSSSGSPMDEQFF TGTGCCAGCAGTCCCTCCTCTAGCGGGAGTCCCATGGATGAGCAGTTCTTC
TRBJ1-1 - TRBV6-6 - CASSSDRNTEAFF TGTGCCAGCAGTTCGGACAGGAACACTGAAGCTTTCTTT
TRBJ2-7 - TRBV11-1 - CASRSRVLVDEQYF TGTGCCAGCAGATCCAGGGTGCTTGTGGACGAGCAGTACTTC
TRBJ2-1 - TRBV4-2 - CASSQGHVRGEQFF TGTGCCAGCAGCCAGGGACACGTAAGGGGTGAGCAGTTCTTC
TRBJ1-2 - TRBV28 - CASSSRPVYDYTF TGTGCCAGCAGTTCCCGCCCAGTATATGACTACACCTTC
TRBJ2-3 - TRBV29-1 - CSEQGPSTDTQYF TGCAGCGAGCAGGGGCCCTCCACAGATACGCAGTATTTT
TRBJ2-7 - TRBV7-9 - CASSLGSGDEQYF TGTGCCAGCAGCTTAGGCAGTGGGGACGAGCAGTACTTC
TRBJ1-2 - TRBV6-2/TRBV6-3 - CASSSDSDGRHYGYTF TGTGCCAGCAGTTCGGACAGCGACGGACGTCACTATGGCTACACCTTC
TRBJ2-7 once TRBV27 - CASSFGGLGYEQYF TGTGCCAGCAGTTTCGGAGGCCTAGGCTACGAGCAGTACTTC
TRBJ2-1 - TRBV2 TRBD2 CASSPRKLAAYNEQFF TGTGCCAGCAGCCCCCGGAAACTAGCGGCCTACAATGAGCAGTTCTTC
TRBJ2-3 once TRBV5-1 TRBD1 CATSQDRGTDTQYF TGCGCCACCAGCCAGGACAGGGGAACAGATACGCAGTATTTT
TRBJ2-5 - TRBV29-1 - CSVEDRAGGQETQYF TGCAGCGTTGAAGATCGGGCCGGGGGCCAAGAGACCCAGTACTTC
TRBJ2-1 few TRBV29-1 - CSVGTSYNEQFF TGCAGCGTTGGGACATCCTACAATGAGCAGTTCTTC
TRBJ2-3 - TRBV29-1 - CSAKSQGGSADTQYF TGCAGCGCTAAGTCTCAAGGCGGCTCGGCAGATACGCAGTATTTT
TRBJ2-1 once TRBV27 TRBD2 CASTHLTSAYNEQFF TGTGCCAGCACCCACCTTACTAGCGCGTACAATGAGCAGTTCTTC
TRBJ1-5 - TRBV27 - CASSLVGEQPQHF TGTGCCAGCAGTTTAGTGGGTGAACAGCCCCAGCATTTT
TRBJ1-1 - TRBV19 TRBD1 CASSLTGTTEAFF TGTGCCAGTAGCCTGACAGGGACAACTGAAGCTTTCTTT
TRBJ2-2 - TRBV11-2 TRBD2 CASSLYTSGSAGELFF TGTGCCAGCAGCTTATACACTAGCGGGAGCGCCGGGGAGCTGTTTTTT
TRBJ2-2 - TRBV19 - CASSFLGWGDGELFF TGTGCCAGTAGTTTCCTCGGGTGGGGGGACGGGGAGCTGTTTTTT
TRBJ2-7 - TRBV5-4 - CASSLDRTPYEQYF TGTGCCAGCAGCTTAGACCGGACCCCCTACGAGCAGTACTTC
TRBJ2-5 - TRBV30 - CACAQTIQETQYF TGTGCCTGCGCGCAGACCATACAAGAGACCCAGTACTTC